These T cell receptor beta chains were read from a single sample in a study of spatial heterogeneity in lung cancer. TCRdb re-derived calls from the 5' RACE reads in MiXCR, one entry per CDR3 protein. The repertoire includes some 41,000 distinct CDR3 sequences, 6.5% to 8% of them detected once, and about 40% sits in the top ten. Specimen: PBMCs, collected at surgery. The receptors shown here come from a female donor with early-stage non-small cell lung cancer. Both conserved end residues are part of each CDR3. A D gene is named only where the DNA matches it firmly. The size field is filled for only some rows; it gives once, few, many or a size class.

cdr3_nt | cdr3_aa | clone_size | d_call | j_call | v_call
TGTGCCAGCTCACCCCCCGGGGAAGATACGCAGTATTTT | CASSPPGEDTQYF | many | NA | TRBJ2-3 | TRBV18
TGTGCCAGCAGCTTGAAGCCGGGACAGCTCTATGGCTACACCTTC | CASSLKPGQLYGYTF | many | TRBD1 | TRBJ1-2 | TRBV7-2
TGTGCCAGCAGCATAATAGGGACGGGAAGCTCCTACGAGCAGTACTTC | CASSIIGTGSSYEQYF | few | NA | TRBJ2-7 | TRBV12-3/TRBV12-4
TGCAGTGCGCAGAGGCCGGGACAGGGGGCGGGTACTGAAGCTTTCTTT | CSAQRPGQGAGTEAFF | many | TRBD1 | TRBJ1-1 | TRBV20-1
TGTGCCAGCAGTTTCCGGGACAGGGGGCCCAAAAACATTCAGTACTTC | CASSFRDRGPKNIQYF | many | TRBD1 | TRBJ2-4 | TRBV27
TGTGCCAGCAGCCAAGGAAGGGGTGGGGCCAACGTCCTGACTTTC | CASSQGRGGANVLTF | NA | NA | TRBJ2-6 | TRBV3-1
TGTGCCAGCAGCCCCGACAGGGGTCGGTCAGATACGCAGTATTTT | CASSPDRGRSDTQYF | many | TRBD1 | TRBJ2-3 | TRBV7-2
TGCAGTGCTGTCGGACTCTTCACAGATACGCAGTATTTT | CSAVGLFTDTQYF | many | NA | TRBJ2-3 | TRBV20-1
TGCAGCGTGGGCGGGGGACTAGCGGGCTCCTCCTACGAGCAGTACTTC | CSVGGGLAGSSYEQYF | NA | TRBD2 | TRBJ2-7 | TRBV29-1
TGTGCCAGCAGCCGGCTAGCGACGAACACCGGGGAGCTGTTTTTT | CASSRLATNTGELFF | many | NA | TRBJ2-2 | TRBV14
TGCAGCGTTGTAATCTCGGGCACAGATACGCAGTATTTT | CSVVISGTDTQYF | many | NA | TRBJ2-3 | TRBV29-1
TGTGCCATCAGTGAGTTGGGGGTCTCTGTTAACACCGGGGAGCTGTTTTTT | CAISELGVSVNTGELFF | many | NA | TRBJ2-2 | TRBV10-3
TGTGCCAGCTCACCTTCAATGGGAGGGGATTATGGCTACACCTTC | CASSPSMGGDYGYTF | few | NA | TRBJ1-2 | TRBV18
TGTGCCAGCAGCGGACAGGGGACCCCCCTCCACTTT | CASSGQGTPLHF | NA | TRBD1 | TRBJ1-6 | TRBV11-1
TGCAGTGCTCGGGGGACCACAGATACGCAGTATTTT | CSARGTTDTQYF | many | NA | TRBJ2-3 | TRBV20-1
TGTGCCAGCAGCTTAGATCTAGGAGGGACCTACGAGCAGTACTTC | CASSLDLGGTYEQYF | many | NA | TRBJ2-7 | TRBV11-2
TGTGCCAGCAGTTACTCGATTGGGACAGGACGCTATGGCTACACCTTC | CASSYSIGTGRYGYTF | few | TRBD1 | TRBJ1-2 | TRBV6-5